This T cell receptor beta chain was profiled in a study of T cells in Graves' hyperthyroidism and ophthalmopathy. Only one count was recorded for this clonotype. This CDR3 region has 13 residues. The V gene end was trimmed by 6 bases and the J gene end by 10 bases; junction bases not matched to a gene: 8. The V gene's germline CDR1 is SNHLY and CDR2 FYNNEI. It was RNA transcripts that yielded the amplified TCR beta CDR3 regions. The HTBI primer set drove a first-round RT-PCR of the TCR CDR3. A single record per CDR3 protein comes from TCRdb applying MiXCR to the multiplex PCR reads. The sample includes 560,000 or so distinct CDR3 sequences, about 43% seen only once; the top ten take about 7.8%.

The sample consisted of peripheral blood or thyroid tissue (not recorded which). J is TRBJ2-3 and V is TRBV2; 9 bases align to TRBD1. The receptor comes from a woman aged 18 to 35 with Graves' hyperthyroidism. CDR3 coding DNA: TGTGCCAGCAGCGCGACAGGGGGTAGGGCGCAGTATTTT. Translating gives CASSATGGRAQYF.